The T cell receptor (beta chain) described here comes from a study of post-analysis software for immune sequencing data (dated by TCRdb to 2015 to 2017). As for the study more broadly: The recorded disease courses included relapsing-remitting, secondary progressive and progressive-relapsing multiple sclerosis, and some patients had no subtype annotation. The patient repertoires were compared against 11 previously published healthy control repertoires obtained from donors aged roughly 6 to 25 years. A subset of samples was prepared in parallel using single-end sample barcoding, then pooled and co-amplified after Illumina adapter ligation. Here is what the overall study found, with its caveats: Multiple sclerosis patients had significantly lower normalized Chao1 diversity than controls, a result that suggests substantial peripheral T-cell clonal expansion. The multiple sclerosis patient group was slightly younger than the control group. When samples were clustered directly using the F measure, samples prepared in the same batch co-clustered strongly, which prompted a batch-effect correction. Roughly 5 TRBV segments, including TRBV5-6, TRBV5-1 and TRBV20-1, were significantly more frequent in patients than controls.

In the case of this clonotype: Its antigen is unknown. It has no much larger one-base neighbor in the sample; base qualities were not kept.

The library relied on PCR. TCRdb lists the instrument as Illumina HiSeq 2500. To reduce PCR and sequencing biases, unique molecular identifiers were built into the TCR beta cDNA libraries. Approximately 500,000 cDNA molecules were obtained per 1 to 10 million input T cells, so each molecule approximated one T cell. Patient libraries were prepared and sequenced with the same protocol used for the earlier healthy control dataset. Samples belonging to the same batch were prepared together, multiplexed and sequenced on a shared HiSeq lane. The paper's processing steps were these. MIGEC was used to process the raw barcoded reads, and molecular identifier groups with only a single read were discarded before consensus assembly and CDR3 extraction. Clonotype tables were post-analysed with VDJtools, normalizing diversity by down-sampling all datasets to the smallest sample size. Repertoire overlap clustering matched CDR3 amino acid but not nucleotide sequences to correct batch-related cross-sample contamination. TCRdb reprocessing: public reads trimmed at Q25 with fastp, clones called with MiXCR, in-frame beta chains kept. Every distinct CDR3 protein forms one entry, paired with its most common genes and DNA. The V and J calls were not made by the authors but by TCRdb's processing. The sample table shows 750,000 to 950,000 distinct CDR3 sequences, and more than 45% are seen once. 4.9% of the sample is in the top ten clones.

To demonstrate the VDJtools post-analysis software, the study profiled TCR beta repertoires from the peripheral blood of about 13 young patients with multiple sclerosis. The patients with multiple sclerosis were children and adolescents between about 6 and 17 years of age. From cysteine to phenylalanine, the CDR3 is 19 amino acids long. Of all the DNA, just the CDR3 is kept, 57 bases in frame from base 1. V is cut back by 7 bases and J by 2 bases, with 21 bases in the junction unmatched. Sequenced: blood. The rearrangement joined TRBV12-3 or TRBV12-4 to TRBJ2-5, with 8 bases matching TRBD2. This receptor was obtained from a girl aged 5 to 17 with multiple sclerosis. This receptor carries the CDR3 CASTHGRAYGAERQETQYF. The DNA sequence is TGTGCCAGCACCCACGGGAGGGCCTACGGGGCTGAGCGGCAAGAGACCCAGTACTTC.